These 20 T cell receptor beta chains were sequenced from one sample in a study of identical twins. A single record per CDR3 protein comes from TCRdb applying MiXCR to the 5' RACE reads. There are some 600,000 distinct CDR3 sequences in the sample; about 7% occur only once, and roughly 1.6% lies in the top ten. These records were also assigned to another study, of yellow fever vaccine responses in identical twins.

Input material: PBMCs. The receptors come from a woman between 18 and 30 years old in good health.

This clonotype was found many times. The CDR3 is CASSSLAVGANTEAFF. The CDR3 bases are TGCGCCAGCAGCTCCCTCGCGGTGGGGGCCAACACTGAAGCTTTCTTT. V and J are TRBV5-1 and TRBJ1-1, with D maybe TRBD1 (6 bases). V lost 3 bases and J lost 2, with 17 bases in between. This CDR3 is built from 16 residues. Germline CDR1 is SGHRS and CDR2 is YFSETQ.

This clonotype was counted only a few times. The chain has TRBV29-1 and TRBJ2-3, with D perhaps matching TRBD2 (6 bases). CDR1 SQVTM and CDR2 ANQGSEA come from the germline V gene. V was shortened by 6 bases and J by 5 bases, with 21 bases between the two germline ends. CDR3 length: 15 residues. This chain's CDR3 is CSVEGWEVVGDTQYF. The CDR3 region has the DNA TGCAGCGTGGAGGGGTGGGAGGTGGTGGGAGATACGCAGTATTTT.

This clonotype was picked up many times. The V call is TRBV20-1, the J call TRBJ2-3; D not certain. The CDR3 extends over 16 amino acids. Between the trimmed V and J ends, which lost 5 bases and 2 bases, there was a span of 20 bases. Germline lookup yields CDR1 DFQATT and CDR2 SNEGSKA (reference sequence). CDR3 sequence reads: CSALTEWPYDTDTQYF. The CDR3, as DNA: TGCAGTGCTCTTACCGAGTGGCCCTACGACACAGATACGCAGTATTTT.

The chain uses TRBV7-8 and TRBJ2-1; 9 nucleotides align to TRBD2. Trimming cost V 4 bases and J 8 bases; bases outside gene matches: 9. There are 15 residues in the CDR3. CDR1 and CDR2 from the germline V gene are SGHVS and FQNEAQ. As DNA, the CDR3 is TGTGCCAGCAGCTCCCCTAGCGGGGTCGCGGATGAGCAGTTCTTC. This codes for CASSSPSGVADEQFF.

V and J are TRBV14 and TRBJ1-1; TRBD1 agrees at 8 bases. Germline trimming cut 6 bases from V and 5 bases from J; bases unmatched to any gene: 8. The CDR3 has 14 residues. The V gene's germline CDR1 is SGHDN and CDR2 FVKESK. In DNA, the CDR3 is TGTGCCAGCAGTCGACAGGGGAGAAGTACTGAAGCTTTCTTT. This codes for CASSRQGRSTEAFF.

This clonotype was found a few times. The CDR3 spells CSTPIGGTDTQYF. The CDR3 DNA reads TGCAGCACTCCGATAGGCGGCACAGATACGCAGTATTTT. This sequence joins TRBV29-1 and TRBJ2-3, with D unclear. The germline V gene encodes CDR1 SQVTM and CDR2 ANQGSEA. Trimming left V 8 bases short and J 1 base short, with 13 bases between. The CDR3 runs to 13 residues.

This clonotype has more than one count but fewer than ten. The chain uses TRBV7-2 and TRBJ2-1; D might be TRBD1 or TRBD2, each matching 5 bases. This CDR3 contains 15 residues. CDR1 is SGHTA, CDR2 FQGNSA, per germline. V was cut by 3 bases and J by 5 bases, with 14 bases left in between. This CDR3 is CASSLVGTPDNEQFF. The CDR3 bases are TGTGCCAGCAGCTTGGTGGGGACGCCAGACAATGAGCAGTTCTTC.

This clonotype occurred a few times. V gene TRBV27 combines with J gene TRBJ2-1, with 8 bases aligning to TRBD2. V trimming: 1 base; J trimming: 7 bases; junction bases outside the gene matches: 3. The germline gives CDR1 MNHEY, CDR2 SMNVEV (reference sequence). CDR3 length equals 14 residues. The CDR3 reads CASSLYRGGNEQFF. The CDR3 DNA sequence: TGTGCCAGCAGTTTATATCGGGGGGGAAATGAGCAGTTCTTC.

The V call is TRBV15, the J call TRBJ2-6; unclear D gene. This CDR3 is 14 amino acids long. V was clipped by 5 bases and J by 1 base, with 6 bases between them. Germline V gene sequence: CDR1 LNHNV, CDR2 YYDKDF (reference sequence). This CDR3 is CATSPGSGANVLTF. CDR3 DNA: TGTGCCACCAGCCCTGGGTCTGGGGCCAACGTCCTGACTTTC.

V and J are TRBV20-1 and TRBJ2-1; TRBD2 agrees at 7 bases. Per the germline V gene, CDR1 is DFQATT and CDR2 is SNEGSKA (reference sequence). There are 15 residues in the CDR3. With 5 bases clipped from V and 0 bases from J, the junction kept 7 bases outside the gene matches. CDR3 sequence: CSAPLGGSSYNEQFF. The CDR3 bases are TGCAGTGCTCCTCTTGGCGGGAGCTCCTACAATGAGCAGTTCTTC.

This clonotype occurred a few times. The V call is TRBV6-2 or TRBV6-3, the J call TRBJ2-1; 10 bases are shared with TRBD2. CDR1 and CDR2 from the germline V gene are MNHEY and SVGEGT. This CDR3 spans 15 amino acids. J lost 7 bases, V lost 5 bases, and 8 bases had no gene match. Here the CDR3 DNA reads TGTGCCAGCAGTATGAGCGGGGGGGCTGGGAATGAGCAGTTCTTC. This gives the protein CASSMSGGAGNEQFF.

This clonotype was found many times. The chain has TRBV2 and TRBJ2-2; D is ambiguous. Germline V gene sequence: CDR1 SNHLY, CDR2 FYNNEI. Trimming cost V 5 bases and J 3 bases, with 13 bases left between them. This CDR3 spans 15 amino acids. The chain's CDR3 is CASSPSYPDTGELFF. The CDR3 DNA sequence: TGTGCCAGCAGTCCCTCTTACCCCGACACCGGGGAGCTGTTTTTT. The full variable domain, rest sourced from reference TRBV2 and TRBJ2-2, is EPEVTQTPSHQVTQMGQEVILRCVPISNHLYFYWYRQILGQKVEFLVSFYNNEISEKSEIFDDQFSVERPDGSNFTLKIRSTKLEDSAMYFCASSPSYPDTGELFFGEGSRLTVL.

This clonotype was recorded many times. V is TRBV5-1 and J is TRBJ2-7; a weak D match, TRBD2 (6 bases). The CDR3 contains 13 residues. Trimming cost V 4 bases and J 6 bases, with 14 bases left between them. Germline V lookup: CDR1 SGHRS, CDR2 YFSETQ. CDR3 residues: CASSGFTAGEQYF. The CDR3 DNA sequence: TGCGCCAGCAGCGGTTTTACAGCGGGCGAGCAGTACTTC.

The genes are TRBV28 and TRBJ1-5; D is perhaps TRBD1 (5 bases). CDR1 MDHEN and CDR2 SYDVKM come from the germline V gene. This CDR3 has 14 residues. Trimming left V 7 bases short and J 1 base short, with 11 bases between. The CDR3 DNA reads as TGTGCCAGCAAAAAGGGGCAAAGCAATCAGCCCCAGCATTTT. Protein: CASKKGQSNQPQHF.

This clonotype was detected a few times. This chain connects TRBV29-1 to TRBJ1-1; TRBD1 aligns across 7 bases. With V trimmed by 2 bases and J by 9 bases, 6 bases remained unmatched. Per the germline V gene, CDR1 is SQVTM and CDR2 is ANQGSEA. The CDR3 has 12 amino acids. CDR3: CSVEMGQSKAFF. The DNA of the CDR3 is TGCAGCGTTGAAATGGGACAGAGCAAAGCTTTCTTT.

The rearrangement uses TRBV4-1 and TRBJ1-4, with unresolved D. Per germline, CDR1 MGHRA and CDR2 YSYEKL. V lost 3 bases to trimming and J lost 3 bases, with 14 bases between them. The CDR3 length is 16 residues. The CDR3 here is CASSQAGRRANEKLFF. CDR3 DNA sequence: TGCGCCAGCAGCCAGGCCGGCAGGAGGGCTAATGAAAAACTGTTTTTT.

This clonotype was seen at least ten times. The rearrangement uses TRBV12-3 or TRBV12-4 and TRBJ2-5; D unclear. The CDR3 loop spans 14 amino acids. Trimming removed 2 bases from V and 3 bases from J, with 10 bases in between. CDR3 amino acids: CASSLLGFEETQYF. In DNA form, the CDR3 reads TGTGCCAGCAGTTTACTAGGGTTTGAAGAGACCCAGTACTTC.

Concerning this clonotype itself: A much more abundant neighbour one base away suggests this may be a read error. This sequence joins TRBV6-5 and TRBJ1-1; the match to TRBD1 covers 8 bases. The CDR3 length is 14 residues. The V segment lost 4 bases and the J segment 0 bases; nucleotides outside the gene matches: 1. CDR1 is MNHEY and CDR2 is SVGAGI in the germline V gene. CDR3 DNA: TGTGCCAGCAGTTGGGGACAGGTGAACACTGAAGCTTTCTTT. Residues: CASSWGQVNTEAFF.

A few counts support this clonotype. The gene calls are TRBV4-1 and TRBJ2-1, with a possible D match to TRBD2 (5 bases). The V gene lost 3 bases and the J gene lost 5 bases, with 11 bases spanning the gap. The CDR3 has 14 residues. Germline V CDR1 and CDR2: MGHRA, YSYEKL. The CDR3 DNA reads as TGCGCCAGCAGCCAGCCAACTAGGAACAATGAGCAGTTCTTC. This codes for CASSQPTRNNEQFF.

In this sample, this clonotype turned up a few times. This sequence joins TRBV15 and TRBJ2-2; a weak D match, TRBD2 (6 bases). The germline V gene encodes CDR1 LNHNV and CDR2 YYDKDF (reference sequence). V was cut by 4 bases and J by 7 bases, with 16 bases left in between. The length of the CDR3 is 15 residues. Written as DNA, the CDR3 is TGTGCCACCAGCATTTCCAGGGCCGGGGGCGGGGAGCTGTTTTTT. This translates into CATSISRAGGGELFF.